This T cell receptor (beta chain) is drawn from a study of PD-1 blockade in mismatch repair-deficient tumors. The method was immunoSEQ multiplex PCR; TCRdb's version includes in-frame clones alone and lacks a portion of them. The sample yields 35,000 to 40,000 clones, 70% to 80% seen once. The CDR3 is made up of 14 amino acids. The clonotype originates from an adult with mismatch repair-deficient cancer. The source material was peripheral blood, sampled 4 weeks after starting pembrolizumab. The V call is TRBV21-1, the J call TRBJ2-5; the table's D gene call, TRBD2, was not cross checked with the DNA. TRBV21-1 counts as a pseudogene. The CDR3, as DNA: TGTGCCAGCAGCACCAGCGGGCGGGTCGAGACCCAGTACTTC. It is translated as CASSTSGRVETQYF.